The clone carrying this TCR beta chain was counted many times. Antigen: not known. The data stem from a study of T-cell memory formation after mild COVID-19. Study findings and constraints: The study found contracting CD4+ clones mainly in CM and EM and contracting CD8+ clones in EMRA. Clones contracting day 15 to 85 were balanced CD4/CD8; later expanders leaned CD4+. Second-wave clones that peaked on day 37 lacked confirmed SARS-CoV-2 specificity.

Libraries for TCRalpha and TCRbeta carried sample barcodes and unique molecular identifiers via 5'RACE. TCRdb reprocessed the 5' RACE reads via MiXCR and lists one record per CDR3 protein. The sample yields about 15,000 distinct CDR3 sequences, about a fifth seen once. This CDR3 comprises 17 residues. Trimming shortened V by 4 bases and J by 2 bases, and 18 bases separated the two germline ends. Germline values: CDR1 LGHNA, CDR2 YSLEER. This receptor was taken from a man aged 18 to 30 who had mild COVID-19 (a few samples of this study predate the infection). Cell type and time point are not known. The material sequenced was PBMCs or a T cell subset sorted from them (not recorded which). The chain is built from TRBV4-3 and TRBJ2-4; D is perhaps TRBD1 or TRBD2 (6 bases each). The CDR3 loop reads CASSLFRGGFPKNIQYF. As DNA, the CDR3 is TGCGCCAGCAGCCTGTTTCGAGGGGGGTTCCCCAAAAACATTCAGTACTTC.